The present entry profiles one TCR beta chain with its context. Its antigen remains unidentified. Base qualities were left out, and no much larger clone turns up one base away. The record originates from a study of T cells in Graves' hyperthyroidism and ophthalmopathy (dated by TCRdb to between 2018 and 2020). At the level of the whole study: To identify TCR V-J signatures that set the groups apart, the researchers used a discovery cohort of more than 95 patients, made up of fewer than 50 with Graves' ophthalmopathy and about 60 with stable Graves' hyperthyroidism. Prospective prediction of ophthalmopathy was tested in an independent validation cohort consisting of under 20 hyperthyroidism patients and approximately 16 patients who later progressed to ophthalmopathy. The roughly 91 discovery patients were randomly divided into training and test sets at a 7:3 ratio. Thyroid tissue and blood T-cell repertoires from more than five Graves' hyperthyroidism patients were also compared in the study. After sampling, hyperthyroidism patients received methimazole starting at 30 mg daily, and ophthalmopathy patients received high-dose intravenous methylprednisolone. The paper reports TCR Vbeta CDR3 sequencing of over 130 peripheral blood samples: approximately 41 ophthalmopathy, under 80 hyperthyroidism and 17 progressor patients. Broad study findings and their caveats: Most expanded thyroid clonotypes (frequency above 0.001) were also found in blood, which suggests that blood repertoires may mirror thyroid immune responses. In validation, progression to ophthalmopathy was predicted by the model with about 70% sensitivity and roughly 76% specificity, a median of around 5.9 months before onset. In cross-validation, a model built on a 13 V-J signature told ophthalmopathy apart from stable hyperthyroidism with 85% to 90% sensitivity and around 83% specificity, and in testing the same model reached 80%/75%. Sample size was not statistically predetermined, and investigators were not blinded to group allocation.

The TCR beta CDR3 regions were amplified from RNA transcripts. A first-round RT-PCR of the TCR CDR3 used the HTBI primer set with the Qiagen OneStep RT-PCR kit. A second multiplex PCR round built the libraries, followed by size selection and purification. Paired-end sequencing of the libraries was performed with 100 bp reads on an Illumina HiSeq2000. The original methods were these. SOAPnuke was used to process the raw data, removing reads that contained adapters or uncalled bases, had a mean Phred below 15, or lacked an exact match to the constant primer or identifier. High-quality paired reads were merged using COPE v1.2.5, and each unique nucleotide sequence was defined as a clonotype. MiTCR v1.1 was used to align the clonotypes against IMGT TRBV, TRBD and TRBJ reference segments. Analysis was restricted to V-J combinations with a frequency above 0.0001, which covered approximately 99% of repertoires. The TCS score was defined as the ratio of F50 (clonal expansion) to E x V (chaos), calculated using BLOSUM62-based TCRdist between CDR3 peptides within each V-J. Welch's t-statistics and random forest reduced some 510 V-J features to roughly 13, which were used in a naive Bayes classifier (R e1071). TCRdb applied fastp at Q25 and MiXCR to the public reads, then kept only in-frame beta chains. CDR3 protein duplicates are merged, each entry listing the most common genes and DNA. The V and J calls reflect TCRdb's pipeline rather than the authors' work. The sample table records some 510,000 distinct CDR3 sequences; roughly 46% of these occur just once. Nearly 8.5% of the sample lies in the top ten.

Stable Graves' hyperthyroidism was defined as the absence of progression to ophthalmopathy over 18 months of follow-up. Hyperthyroidism patients were newly diagnosed, with disease duration under 2 months, and aged 18 to 65 years. The study excluded patients with uncontrolled infections, other autoimmune diseases, pregnancy or lactation. Diagnoses were based on clinical symptoms, serum thyroxine and TRAb, thyroid ultrasound and orbital computed tomography. Trizol reagent was used to extract total RNA, and RNA quality was then checked on an Agilent 2100 Bioanalyzer. Based on the germline V gene, the CDR1 and CDR2 sequences are ENHRY and SYGVKD. V is pared back by 3 bases and J by 9 bases, with 12 bases lying between the germline termini. The CDR3 numbers 14 residues from cysteine through phenylalanine. The entry retains the CDR3 DNA only, 42 bases that are in frame from base 1.

Sequencing input: peripheral blood or thyroid tissue (not recorded which). The sequence links TRBV10-3 to TRBJ1-6; the D gene assignment is ambiguous. The source is a woman younger than 35 with Graves' hyperthyroidism. Donor details come from another sample of the same person, matched by shared clones. The DNA sequence is TGTGCCATCAGTGATGAGGAATGGGGTTCACCCCTCCACTTT. This yields the protein CAISDEEWGSPLHF.